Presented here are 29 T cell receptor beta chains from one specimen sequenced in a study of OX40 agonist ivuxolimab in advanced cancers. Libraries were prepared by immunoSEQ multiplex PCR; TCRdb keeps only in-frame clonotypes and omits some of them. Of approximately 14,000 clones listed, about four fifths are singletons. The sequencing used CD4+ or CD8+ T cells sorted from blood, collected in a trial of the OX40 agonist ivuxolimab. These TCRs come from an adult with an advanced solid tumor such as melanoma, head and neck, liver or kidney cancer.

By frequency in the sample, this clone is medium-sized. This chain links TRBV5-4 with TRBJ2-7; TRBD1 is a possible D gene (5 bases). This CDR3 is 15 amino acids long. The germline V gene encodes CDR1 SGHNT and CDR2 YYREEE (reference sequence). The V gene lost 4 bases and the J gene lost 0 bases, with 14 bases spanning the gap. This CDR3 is CASSPDTPGSYEQYF. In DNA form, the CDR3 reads TGTGCCAGCAGCCCGGACACACCGGGCTCCTACGAGCAGTACTTC.

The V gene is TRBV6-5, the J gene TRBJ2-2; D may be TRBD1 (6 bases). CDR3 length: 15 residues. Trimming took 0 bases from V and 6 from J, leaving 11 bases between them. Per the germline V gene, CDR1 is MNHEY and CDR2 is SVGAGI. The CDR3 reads CASSYSQGTAGELFF. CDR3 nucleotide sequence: TGTGCCAGCAGTTACTCACAGGGAACGGCCGGGGAGCTGTTTTTT.

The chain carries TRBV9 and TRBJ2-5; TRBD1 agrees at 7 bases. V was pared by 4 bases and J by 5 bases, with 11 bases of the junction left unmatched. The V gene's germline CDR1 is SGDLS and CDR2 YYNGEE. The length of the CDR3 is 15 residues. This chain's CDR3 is CASSTGQTLRETQYF. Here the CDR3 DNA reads TGTGCCAGCAGCACGGGACAGACCCTGAGGGAGACCCAGTACTTC. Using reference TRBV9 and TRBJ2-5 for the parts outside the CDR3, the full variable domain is DSGVTQTPKHLITATGQRVTLRCSPRSGDLSVYWYQQSLDQGLQFLIQYYNGEERAKGNILERFSAQQFPDLHSELNLSSLELGDSALYFCASSTGQTLRETQYFGPGTRLLVL.

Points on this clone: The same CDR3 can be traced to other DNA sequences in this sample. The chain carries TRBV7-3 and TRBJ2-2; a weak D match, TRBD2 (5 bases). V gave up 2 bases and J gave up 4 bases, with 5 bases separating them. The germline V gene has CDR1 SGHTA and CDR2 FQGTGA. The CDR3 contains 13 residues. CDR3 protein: CASSLGGTGELFF. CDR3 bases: TGTGCCAGCAGCTTAGGAGGCACCGGGGAGCTGTTTTTT. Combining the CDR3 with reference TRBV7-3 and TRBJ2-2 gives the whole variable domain GAGVSQTPSNKVTEKGKYVELRCDPISGHTALYWYRQSLGQGPEFLIYFQGTGAADDSGLPNDRFFAVRPEGSVSTLKIQRTERGDSAVYLCASSLGGTGELFFGEGSRLTVL.

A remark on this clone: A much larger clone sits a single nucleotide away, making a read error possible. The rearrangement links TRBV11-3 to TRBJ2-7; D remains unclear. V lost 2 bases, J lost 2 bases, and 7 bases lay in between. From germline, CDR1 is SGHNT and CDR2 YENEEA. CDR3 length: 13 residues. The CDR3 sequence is CASSLTGTYEQYF. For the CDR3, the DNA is TGTGCCAGCAGCTTAACGGGTACCTACGAGCAGTACTTC.

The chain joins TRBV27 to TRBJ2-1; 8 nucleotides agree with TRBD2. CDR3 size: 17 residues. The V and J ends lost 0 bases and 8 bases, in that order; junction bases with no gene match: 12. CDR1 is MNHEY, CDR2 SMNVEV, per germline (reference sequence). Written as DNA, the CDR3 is TGTGCCAGCAGTTTATCCGGGGGGGCAGCGCTAGACGATGAGCAGTTCTTC. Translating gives CASSLSGGAALDDEQFF.

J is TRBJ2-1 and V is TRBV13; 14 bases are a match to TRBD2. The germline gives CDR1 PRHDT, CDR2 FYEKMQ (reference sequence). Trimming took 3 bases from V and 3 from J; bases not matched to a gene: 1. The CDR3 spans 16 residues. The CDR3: CASSLGTSGSYNEQFF. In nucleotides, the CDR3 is TGTGCCAGCAGCTTGGGGACTAGCGGGAGCTACAATGAGCAGTTCTTC.

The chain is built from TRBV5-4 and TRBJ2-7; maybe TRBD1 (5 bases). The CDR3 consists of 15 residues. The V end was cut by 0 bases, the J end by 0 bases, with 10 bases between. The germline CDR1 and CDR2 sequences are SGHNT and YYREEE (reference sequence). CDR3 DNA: TGTGCCAGCAGCTTGGGCCAGGGCATCTCCTACGAGCAGTACTTC. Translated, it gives CASSLGQGISYEQYF.

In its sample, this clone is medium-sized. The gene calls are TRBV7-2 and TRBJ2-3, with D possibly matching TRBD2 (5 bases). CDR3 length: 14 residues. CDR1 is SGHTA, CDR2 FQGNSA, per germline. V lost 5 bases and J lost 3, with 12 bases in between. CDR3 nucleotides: TGTGCCAGCAGCATACCTAGCAGAACAGATACGCAGTATTTT. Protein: CASSIPSRTDTQYF.

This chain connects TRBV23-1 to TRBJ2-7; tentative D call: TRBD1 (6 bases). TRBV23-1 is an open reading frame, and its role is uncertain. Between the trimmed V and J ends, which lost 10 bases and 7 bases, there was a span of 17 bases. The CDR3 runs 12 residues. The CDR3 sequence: CATRRDRREQYF. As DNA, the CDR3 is TGCGCCACCCGACGAGACAGGAGGGAGCAGTACTTC.

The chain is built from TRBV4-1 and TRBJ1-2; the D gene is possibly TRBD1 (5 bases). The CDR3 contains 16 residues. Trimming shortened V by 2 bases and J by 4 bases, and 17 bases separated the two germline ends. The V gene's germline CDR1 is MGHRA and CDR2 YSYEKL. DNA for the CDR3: TGCGCCAGCAGCCAACAGCCCGGGACGGGTGCCTATGGCTACACCTTC. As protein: CASSQQPGTGAYGYTF.

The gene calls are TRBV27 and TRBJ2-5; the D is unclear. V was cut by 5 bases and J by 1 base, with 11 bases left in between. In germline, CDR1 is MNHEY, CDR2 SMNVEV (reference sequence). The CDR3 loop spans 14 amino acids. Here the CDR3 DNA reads TGTGCCAGCAGTCCCCTTATGGCCCAAGAGACCCAGTACTTC. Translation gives CASSPLMAQETQYF.

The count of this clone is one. The DNA of the CDR3 is TGTGCCAGCAGCCCCCCTTCAGCGGGAGACTGGGAGACCCAGTACTTC. Protein sequence: CASSPPSAGDWETQYF. This chain connects TRBV2 to TRBJ2-5, with TRBD2 identical over 8 bases. This CDR3 has 16 residues. Germline V gene sequence: CDR1 SNHLY, CDR2 FYNNEI. The V gene end was trimmed by 6 bases and the J gene end by 5 bases; junction bases not matched to a gene: 14.

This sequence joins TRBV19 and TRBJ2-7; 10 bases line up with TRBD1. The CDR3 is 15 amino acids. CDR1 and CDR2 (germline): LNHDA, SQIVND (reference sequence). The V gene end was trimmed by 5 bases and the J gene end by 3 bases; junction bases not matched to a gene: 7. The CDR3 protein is CASSAGTGVFYEQYF. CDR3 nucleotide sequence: TGTGCCAGTAGTGCCGGGACAGGGGTTTTCTACGAGCAGTACTTC.

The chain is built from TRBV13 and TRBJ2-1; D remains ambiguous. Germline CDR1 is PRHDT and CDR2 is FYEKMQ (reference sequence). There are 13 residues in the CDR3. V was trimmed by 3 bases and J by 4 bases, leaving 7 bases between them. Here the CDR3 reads CASSFYDYNEQFF. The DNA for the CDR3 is TGTGCCAGCAGCTTCTACGATTACAATGAGCAGTTCTTC.

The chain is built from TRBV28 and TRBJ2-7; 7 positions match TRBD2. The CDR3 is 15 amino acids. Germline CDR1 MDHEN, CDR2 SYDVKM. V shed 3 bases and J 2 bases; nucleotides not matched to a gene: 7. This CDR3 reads CASSLGGDPPYEQYF. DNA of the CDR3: TGTGCCAGCAGTTTGGGGGGGGACCCTCCCTACGAGCAGTACTTC.

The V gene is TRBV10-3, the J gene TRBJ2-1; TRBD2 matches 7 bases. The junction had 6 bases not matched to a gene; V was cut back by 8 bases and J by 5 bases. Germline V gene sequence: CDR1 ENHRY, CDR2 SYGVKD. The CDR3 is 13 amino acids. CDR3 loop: CAIGLGQNNEQFF. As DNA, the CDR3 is TGTGCCATCGGACTAGGGCAGAACAATGAGCAGTTCTTC.

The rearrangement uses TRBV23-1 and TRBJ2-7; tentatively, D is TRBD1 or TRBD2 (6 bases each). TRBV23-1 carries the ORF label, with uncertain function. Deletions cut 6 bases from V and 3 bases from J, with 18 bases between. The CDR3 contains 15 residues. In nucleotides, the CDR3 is TGCGCCAGCAGCCTTGCCGGCAGGGGACTCTACGAGCAGTACTTC. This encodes CASSLAGRGLYEQYF.

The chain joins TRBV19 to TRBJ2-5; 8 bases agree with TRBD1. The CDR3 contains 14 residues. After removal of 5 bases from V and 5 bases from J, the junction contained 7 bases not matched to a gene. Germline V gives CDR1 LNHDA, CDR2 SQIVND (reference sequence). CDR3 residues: CASSPVDRGETQYF. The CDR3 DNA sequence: TGTGCCAGTAGTCCCGTCGACAGGGGCGAGACCCAGTACTTC.

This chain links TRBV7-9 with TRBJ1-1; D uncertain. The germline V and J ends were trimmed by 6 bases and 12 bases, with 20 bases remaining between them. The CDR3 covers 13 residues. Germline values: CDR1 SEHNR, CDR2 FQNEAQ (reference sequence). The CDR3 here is CASSAPPGSATFF. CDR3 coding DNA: TGTGCCAGCAGTGCACCCCCCGGGTCCGCGACTTTCTTT.

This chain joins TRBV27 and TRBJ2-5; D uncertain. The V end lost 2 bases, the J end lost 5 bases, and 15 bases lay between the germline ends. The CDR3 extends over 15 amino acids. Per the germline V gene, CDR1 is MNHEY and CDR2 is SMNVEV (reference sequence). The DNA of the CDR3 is TGTGCCAGCAGTTTAAAAGGACCATTCGGGGAGACCCAGTACTTC. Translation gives CASSLKGPFGETQYF.

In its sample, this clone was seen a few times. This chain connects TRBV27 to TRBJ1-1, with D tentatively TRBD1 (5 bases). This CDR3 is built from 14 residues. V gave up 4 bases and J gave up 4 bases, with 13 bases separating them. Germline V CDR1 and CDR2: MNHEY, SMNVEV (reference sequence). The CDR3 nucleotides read TGTGCCAGCAGTTCCCATTGGGGGAGCACTGAAGCTTTCTTT. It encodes CASSSHWGSTEAFF.

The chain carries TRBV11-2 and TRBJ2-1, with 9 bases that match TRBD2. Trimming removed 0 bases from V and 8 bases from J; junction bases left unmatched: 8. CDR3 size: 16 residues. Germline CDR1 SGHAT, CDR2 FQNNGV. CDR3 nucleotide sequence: TGTGCCAGCAGCTTAGATCCAGGCGGGAGGGGCCATGAGCAGTTCTTC. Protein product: CASSLDPGGRGHEQFF.

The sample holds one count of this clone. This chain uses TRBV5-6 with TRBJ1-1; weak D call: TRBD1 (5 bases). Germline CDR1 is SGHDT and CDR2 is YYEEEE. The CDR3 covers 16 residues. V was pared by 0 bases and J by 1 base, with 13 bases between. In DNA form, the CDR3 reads TGTGCCAGCAGCTTGGTTAGGGGATGGAGGAACACTGAAGCTTTCTTT. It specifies CASSLVRGWRNTEAFF.

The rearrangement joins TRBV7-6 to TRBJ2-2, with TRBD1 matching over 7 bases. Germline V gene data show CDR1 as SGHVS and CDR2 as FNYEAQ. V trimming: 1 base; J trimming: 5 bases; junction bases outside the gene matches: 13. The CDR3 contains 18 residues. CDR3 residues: CASSLGLRGGEETGELFF. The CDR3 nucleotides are TGTGCCAGCAGCTTAGGGTTGAGAGGGGGCGAGGAAACCGGGGAGCTGTTTTTT.

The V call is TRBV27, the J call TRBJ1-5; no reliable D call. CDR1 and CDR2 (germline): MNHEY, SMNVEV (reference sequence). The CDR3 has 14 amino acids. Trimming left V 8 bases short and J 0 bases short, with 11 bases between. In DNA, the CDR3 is TGTGCCAGCCACCCCGCCGGTAGCAATCAGCCCCAGCATTTT. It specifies CASHPAGSNQPQHF.

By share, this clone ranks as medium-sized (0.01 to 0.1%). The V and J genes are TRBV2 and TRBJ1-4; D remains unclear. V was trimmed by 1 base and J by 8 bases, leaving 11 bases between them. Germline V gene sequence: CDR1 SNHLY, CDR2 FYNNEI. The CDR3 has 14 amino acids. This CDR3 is CASSEDVPSEKLFF. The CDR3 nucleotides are TGTGCCAGCAGTGAAGACGTCCCTTCGGAAAAACTGTTTTTT. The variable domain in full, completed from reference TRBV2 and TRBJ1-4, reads EPEVTQTPSHQVTQMGQEVILRCVPISNHLYFYWYRQILGQKVEFLVSFYNNEISEKSEIFDDQFSVERPDGSNFTLKIRSTKLEDSAMYFCASSEDVPSEKLFFGSGTQLSVL.

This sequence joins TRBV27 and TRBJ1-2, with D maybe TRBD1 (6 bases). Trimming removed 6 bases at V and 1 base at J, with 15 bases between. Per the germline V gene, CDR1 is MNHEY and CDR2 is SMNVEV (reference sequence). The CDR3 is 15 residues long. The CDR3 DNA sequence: TGTGCCAGCAGACCAGGCCTACAGGGTAACTATGGCTACACCTTC. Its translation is CASRPGLQGNYGYTF.

This CDR3 is CATLRGSYEQYF. As DNA, the CDR3 is TGTGCCACCCTCAGGGGCTCCTACGAGCAGTACTTC. The rearrangement uses TRBV6-1 and TRBJ2-7, with a possible D match to TRBD1 (6 bases). The CDR3 covers 12 residues. The germline V gene encodes CDR1 MNHNS and CDR2 SASEGT. V lost 10 bases and J lost 0, with 10 bases in between.